The rows below give T cell receptor beta chains drawn from one sample of a study of graft-versus-host responses after intestinal transplantation. Data came from immunoSEQ multiplex PCR; TCRdb stores just in-frame clones and leaves some out. The sample includes about 15,000 clones, about 33% of them seen just once. The sample was alloreactive CD4+ T cells from a mixed lymphocyte reaction culture, taken before intestinal transplant. The receptors originated from a human patient who received an intestinal transplant. Each CDR3 is given with its conserved first and last residue. A D gene is named only where the DNA matches it firmly. Clone sizes are given selectively: once, few, many, or a class where the clone is expanded.

J gene | V gene | CDR3 length | D gene | clone size | CDR3 protein | CDR3 DNA
TRBJ1-1 | TRBV19 | 13 | NA | few | CASSQTTNTEAFF | TGTGCCAGTAGTCAGACGACGAACACTGAAGCTTTCTTT
TRBJ1-5 | TRBV19 | 14 | NA | few | CASSISGSNQPQHF | TGTGCCAGTAGTATATCCGGTAGCAATCAGCCCCAGCATTTT
TRBJ2-7 | TRBV6-6 | 13 | TRBD1 | NA | CASWDRGPLEQYF | TGTGCCAGTTGGGACAGGGGGCCCCTAGAGCAGTACTTC
TRBJ2-1 | TRBV29-1 | 14 | NA | few | CSVAGTSRDNEQFF | TGCAGCGTTGCCGGGACCAGCAGGGACAATGAGCAGTTCTTC
TRBJ1-5 | TRBV9 | 17 | NA | NA | CASSVVRGCLRNQPQHF | TGTGCCAGCAGCGTAGTGCGGGGGTGTTTGCGCAATCAGCCCCAGCATTTT
TRBJ2-5 | TRBV10-2 | 15 | NA | NA | CASSPFGYLLETQYF | TGCGCCAGCAGTCCCTTTGGTTATCTGTTGGAGACCCAGTACTTC
TRBJ2-1 | TRBV18 | 16 | TRBD2 | NA | CASLPIAGVIGFEQFF | TGTGCCAGCTTACCAATAGCGGGAGTTATCGGTTTTGAGCAGTTCTTC
TRBJ2-1 | TRBV4-2 | 15 | NA | few | CASSQLVSTYNEQFF | TGTGCCAGCAGCCAATTGGTTTCTACCTACAATGAGCAGTTCTTC
TRBJ1-2 | TRBV2 | 14 | TRBD1 | NA | CASKRTGQIYGYTF | TGTGCCAGCAAGCGGACGGGACAGATCTATGGCTACACCTTC
TRBJ2-1 | TRBV4-1 | 14 | NA | NA | CASSPVLDSNEQFF | TGCGCCAGCAGCCCCGTTTTGGATTCCAATGAGCAGTTCTTC
TRBJ2-7 | TRBV6-6 | 13 | TRBD1 | few | CASRRQGALEQYF | TGTGCCAGCAGGAGACAGGGGGCTCTCGAGCAGTACTTC
TRBJ2-7 | TRBV7-9 | 12 | TRBD2 | medium-sized | CASSQTSREQYF | TGTGCCAGCAGCCAGACTAGCCGCGAGCAGTACTTC
TRBJ2-2 | TRBV2 | 14 | NA | NA | CASSEAVNTGELFF | TGTGCCAGCAGTGAAGCGGTGAACACCGGGGAGCTGTTTTTT
TRBJ1-6 | TRBV5-4 | 17 | NA | NA | CASSLDSPSSYNSPLHF | TGTGCCAGCAGCTTGGACAGTCCGAGCTCCTATAATTCACCCCTCCACTTT
TRBJ2-7 | TRBV11-2 | 15 | TRBD1 | NA | CASSSDRGSPYEQYF | TGTGCCAGCAGCTCGGACAGGGGGTCGCCCTACGAGCAGTACTTC
TRBJ2-1 | TRBV18 | 15 | NA | few | CASSPQREPYNEQFF | TGTGCCAGCTCACCTCAGAGGGAACCCTACAATGAGCAGTTCTTC
TRBJ2-3 | TRBV4-2 | 16 | NA | NA | CASSHQENPSTDTQYF | TGTGCCAGCAGCCACCAGGAGAACCCTAGCACAGATACGCAGTATTTT
TRBJ2-1 | TRBV5-4 | 15 | NA | NA | CASSPQGGRYNEQFF | TGTGCCAGCAGCCCTCAGGGGGGTAGATACAATGAGCAGTTCTTC
TRBJ1-2 | TRBV11-1 | 17 | TRBD1 | few | CASSSRTGGVNNYGYTF | TGTGCCAGCAGCTCTCGGACAGGGGGCGTAAATAACTATGGCTACACCTTC
TRBJ2-7 | TRBV10-3 | 16 | NA | NA | CAISRFARDGSYEQYF | TGTGCCATCTCTCGTTTTGCCCGGGACGGATCCTACGAGCAGTACTTC
TRBJ1-5 | TRBV6-5 | 12 | NA | few | CASRVSNQPQHF | TGTGCCAGCAGGGTCAGCAATCAGCCCCAGCATTTT
TRBJ1-1 | TRBV5-1 | 17 | TRBD1 | few | CASAPEVLTGHATEAFF | TGCGCCAGCGCCCCCGAGGTGTTGACAGGGCACGCCACTGAAGCTTTCTTT
TRBJ2-1 | TRBV29-1 | 12 | NA | few | CSVVPQYNEQFF | TGCAGCGTTGTACCACAATACAATGAGCAGTTCTTC
TRBJ2-4 | TRBV6-5 | 14 | NA | NA | CASSLSAGVNIQYF | TGTGCCAGCAGTTTATCGGCAGGGGTGAACATTCAGTACTTC
TRBJ2-7 | TRBV28 | 13 | NA | NA | CASSSPGSSEQYF | TGTGCCAGCAGTTCCCCAGGGTCCAGCGAGCAGTACTTC
TRBJ1-3 | TRBV29-1 | 11 | NA | NA | CSVLFGHTIYF | TGCAGCGTCTTATTTGGGCACACCATATATTTT
TRBJ2-3 | TRBV7-9 | 14 | NA | few | CASSLQGSTDTQYF | TGTGCCAGCAGCTTACAGGGGTCCACAGATACGCAGTATTTT
TRBJ1-6 | TRBV9 | 14 | NA | NA | CASSGGVFNSPLHF | TGTGCCAGCAGCGGGGGGGTTTTTAATTCACCCCTCCACTTT
TRBJ2-6 | TRBV5-1 | 17 | NA | NA | CTSSPGSLGTGANVLTF | TGCACCAGCAGCCCCGGATCCTTGGGCACTGGGGCCAACGTCCTGACTTTC
TRBJ2-7 | TRBV5-6 | 14 | NA | few | CASSFPGLSGEQYF | TGTGCCAGCAGCTTTCCGGGACTCTCGGGCGAGCAGTACTTC
TRBJ2-1 | TRBV9 | 13 | TRBD1 | few | CASSPTGPNEQFF | TGTGCCAGCAGCCCGACAGGGCCCAATGAGCAGTTCTTC
TRBJ2-2 | TRBV5-1 | 12 | NA | NA | CASKEGTGELFF | TGCGCCAGCAAGGAGGGCACCGGGGAGCTGTTTTTT
TRBJ2-3 | TRBV6-1 | 13 | NA | NA | CASSTQSPDTQYF | TGTGCCAGCAGTACCCAAAGTCCAGATACGCAGTATTTT
TRBJ2-5 | TRBV29-1 | 12 | NA | once | CSVLGGGETQYF | TGCAGCGTTCTGGGTGGGGGAGAGACCCAGTACTTC
TRBJ1-2 | TRBV4-3 | 13 | TRBD1 | NA | CASSLTGRGGYTF | TGCGCCAGCAGCCTGACAGGGAGGGGTGGCTACACCTTC
TRBJ1-5 | TRBV6-5 | 14 | NA | NA | CASSYSQGNQPQHF | TGTGCCAGCAGTTACTCGCAAGGCAATCAGCCCCAGCATTTT
TRBJ1-2 | TRBV6-5 | 13 | NA | NA | CASTDGGERRYTF | TGTGCCAGCACCGACGGAGGGGAGAGGCGCTACACCTTC
TRBJ2-2 | TRBV6-9 | 14 | TRBD1 | NA | CASSSRGRSGELFF | TGTGCCAGCAGTTCCAGGGGGCGCTCCGGGGAGCTGTTTTTT
TRBJ1-1 | TRBV6-6 | 13 | TRBD1 | NA | CATVIQGATEAFF | TGTGCCACCGTGATACAGGGGGCAACTGAAGCTTTCTTT
TRBJ1-5 | TRBV5-3 | 15 | NA | NA | CASSLGPARDQPQHF | TGTGCCAGCAGCTTGGGGCCCGCGAGGGATCAGCCCCAGCATTTT
TRBJ1-1 | TRBV13 | 13 | NA | medium-sized | CASSLRKNTEAFF | TGTGCCAGCAGCTTAAGGAAGAACACTGAAGCTTTCTTT
TRBJ1-1 | TRBV27 | 14 | NA | NA | CASSLSQRSTEAFF | TGTGCCAGCAGTTTATCGCAGCGATCCACTGAAGCTTTCTTT
TRBJ2-1 | TRBV5-4 | 15 | TRBD2 | NA | CASSFPGTSTNEQFF | TGTGCCAGCAGCTTCCCCGGGACTAGTACCAATGAGCAGTTCTTC
TRBJ2-2 | TRBV2 | 13 | TRBD1 | medium-sized | CASSFGQAGELFF | TGTGCCAGCAGTTTTGGACAGGCCGGGGAGCTGTTTTTT
TRBJ2-3 | TRBV7-9 | 13 | TRBD2 | NA | CASSLHSGDTQYF | TGTGCCAGCAGCTTACATAGCGGGGATACGCAGTATTTT
TRBJ1-2 | TRBV29-1 | 15 | NA | NA | CSVEGSRNQLIGYTF | TGCAGCGTTGAAGGGTCCCGAAATCAACTTATCGGCTACACCTTC
TRBJ2-3 | TRBV14 | 19 | NA | NA | CASSQFVYWGDSSTDTQYF | TGTGCCAGCAGCCAGTTCGTCTACTGGGGGGACTCAAGCACAGATACGCAGTATTTT
TRBJ1-5 | TRBV6-5 | 14 | NA | few | CASSRRDPNQPQHF | TGTGCCAGCAGCCGCAGGGACCCGAATCAGCCCCAGCATTTT
TRBJ2-3 | TRBV6-9 | 12 | NA | few | CASSYVGDTQYF | TGTGCCAGCAGTTATGTGGGAGATACGCAGTATTTT
TRBJ2-2 | TRBV6-1 | 14 | TRBD1 | NA | CASSNEGASGELFF | TGTGCCAGCAGCAATGAGGGGGCAAGCGGGGAGCTGTTTTTT
TRBJ1-1 | TRBV11-3 | 13 | TRBD1 | NA | CASRTGINTEAFF | TGCGCCAGCAGGACAGGGATTAACACTGAAGCTTTCTTT
TRBJ2-7 | TRBV6-1 | 16 | TRBD2 | few | CAISESRRLAGREQYF | TGTGCCATCAGTGAGTCTAGGAGACTAGCGGGAAGGGAGCAGTACTTC
TRBJ2-7 | TRBV6-5 | 15 | NA | NA | CASSARRDGHHEQYF | TGTGCCAGCAGTGCAAGACGGGACGGACACCACGAGCAGTACTTC
TRBJ2-7 | TRBV6-6 | 15 | NA | few | CASSYFAFLTSEQYF | TGTGCCAGCAGTTATTTTGCCTTCCTCACATCCGAGCAGTACTTC
TRBJ2-7 | TRBV6-1 | 15 | NA | NA | CASSEAVLAAYEQYF | TGTGCCAGCAGTGAAGCCGTACTAGCCGCCTACGAGCAGTACTTC
TRBJ1-3 | TRBV11-2 | 14 | NA | medium-sized | CASSARSSGNTIYF | TGTGCCAGCAGCGCCAGGAGCTCTGGAAACACCATATATTTT
TRBJ2-5 | TRBV5-1 | 16 | NA | few | CASSLGGQLLGETQYF | TGCGCCAGCAGCTTGGGGGGACAACTCTTGGGGGAGACCCAGTACTTC
TRBJ2-2 | TRBV4-1 | 15 | NA | NA | CASSQDPGLVGELFF | TGCGCCAGCAGCCAAGATCCAGGTCTCGTCGGGGAGCTGTTTTTT
TRBJ2-6 | TRBV12-5 | 16 | NA | NA | CASGFWDLSGANVLTF | TGTGCTAGTGGTTTTTGGGACCTCTCTGGGGCCAACGTCCTGACTTTC